This entry lists 21 T cell receptor beta chains sequenced from one sample in a study of Graves' ophthalmopathy and Graves' hyperthyroidism (dated by TCRdb to the late 2010s). TCRdb lists the instrument as Illumina HiSeq 2000. For repertoire sequencing, TCR beta CDR3 regions were amplified from RNA transcripts. A first-round RT-PCR used HTBI primers with the Qiagen OneStep RT-PCR kit, followed by a second-round multiplex PCR, size selection and purification. The raw public data were reprocessed by TCRdb itself: fastp quality trimming at Q25, MiXCR clonotype calling, in-frame beta chains only. Entries that share a CDR3 protein sequence are merged under the most common genes and DNA. This sample gives 660,000 or so distinct CDR3 sequences in total; approximately 39% of them show up just once. The leading ten clones occupy around 3% of the sample. The sample comprised peripheral blood. Every receptor here comes from an adult man with Graves' ophthalmopathy.

To note about this clonotype: At one end, the junction sequence differs from germline, possibly due to a read error. The J gene is TRBJ2-5, the V gene TRBV5-1; D is perhaps TRBD1 (6 bases). The CDR3 contains 12 residues. Germline CDR1 SGHRS, CDR2 YFSETQ. In nucleotides, the CDR3 is TGTGCCAGCAGTCAGGGGATGCAGACCCAGTACTTC. Protein: CASSQGMQTQYF.

V is TRBV20-1 and J is TRBJ2-7; D is unresolved. Germline-derived CDR1 and CDR2 are DFQATT and SNEGSKA (reference sequence). The CDR3 is 16 amino acids. The V end lost 2 bases, the J end lost 0 bases, and 17 bases lay between the germline ends. The CDR3 sequence is CSARPAASYYSYEQYF. The CDR3 region has the DNA TGCAGTGCTAGACCCGCGGCAAGCTACTACTCCTACGAGCAGTACTTC.

This clonotype was recorded at least ten times. The chain joins TRBV2 to TRBJ1-2; D gene ambiguous. The CDR3 runs to 12 residues. V dropped 4 bases and J dropped 5 bases, with 8 bases sitting between them. Germline V gene lookup returns CDR1 SNHLY and CDR2 FYNNEI. CDR3 residues: CASSVGQYGYTF. CDR3 DNA: TGTGCCAGCAGTGTTGGTCAGTATGGCTACACCTTC.

This clonotype was counted a few times. The V gene is TRBV7-9, the J gene TRBJ2-2; TRBD2 matches 13 bases. The CDR3 extends over 18 amino acids. V gave up 3 bases and J gave up 1 base; unmatched junction bases: 5. CDR1 is SEHNR, CDR2 FQNEAQ, per germline (reference sequence). The CDR3: CASSLGTSGDLNTGELFF. CDR3 nucleotide sequence: TGTGCCAGCAGCTTGGGGACTAGCGGGGATCTGAACACCGGGGAGCTGTTTTTT.

This rearrangement joins TRBV6-2 or TRBV6-3 to TRBJ2-2; TRBD2 is a possible D gene (6 bases). Trimming stripped 8 bases from V and 5 bases from J, with 12 bases between. The germline CDR1 and CDR2 sequences are MNHEY and SVGEGT. The CDR3 length is 13 residues. The DNA of the CDR3 is TGTGCCAGCTTTCCGGCGGGGACCGGGGAGCTGTTTTTT. Its protein is CASFPAGTGELFF.

The chain has TRBV30 and TRBJ1-5; no clear D gene. Trimming shortened V by 1 base and J by 2 bases, and 6 bases separated the two germline ends. The CDR3 is 13 residues long. Germline CDR1 GTSNPN, CDR2 SVGIG (reference sequence). The CDR3: CAWSDGGNQPQHF. CDR3 DNA sequence: TGTGCCTGGAGTGACGGGGGCAATCAGCCCCAGCATTTT.

This chain joins TRBV7-3 and TRBJ1-2, with D possibly matching TRBD1 (5 bases). The CDR3 is made up of 14 amino acids. Trimming took off 4 bases at V and 7 bases at J, with 16 bases between the two ends. In germline, CDR1 is SGHTA, CDR2 FQGTGA. CDR3 region: CASSSQGQGAGYTF. CDR3 DNA: TGTGCCAGCAGCTCCCAAGGGCAGGGCGCTGGCTACACCTTC.

This chain links TRBV29-1 with TRBJ2-7, with D tentatively TRBD2 (6 bases). CDR1 is SQVTM, CDR2 ANQGSEA, per germline. Trimming took 7 bases from V and 5 from J, leaving 9 bases between them. This CDR3 comprises 10 residues. This CDR3 is CSGRADEQYF. CDR3 nucleotides: TGCAGCGGGAGGGCCGACGAGCAGTACTTC.

This clonotype showed up many times. This chain uses TRBV19 with TRBJ2-5; a weak D match, TRBD2 (5 bases). V was trimmed by 6 bases and J by 2 bases, leaving 10 bases between them. CDR1 is LNHDA and CDR2 is SQIVND in the germline V gene (reference sequence). CDR3 length: 13 residues. CDR3 bases: TGTGCCAGTAGAGGAAGGGAGCAAGAGACCCAGTACTTC. Its protein is CASRGREQETQYF.

A few counts support this clonotype. The chain uses TRBV5-1 and TRBJ2-5, with TRBD2 matching over 7 bases. Germline loops: CDR1 SGHRS, CDR2 YFSETQ. The CDR3 totals 14 residues. The V and J ends lost 7 bases and 5 bases, in that order; junction bases with no gene match: 11. The CDR3 DNA reads as TGCGCCAGCGCGGAGAGCGGGGTAGCGGAGACCCAGTACTTC. Translating gives CASAESGVAETQYF. The entire variable domain, with the rest obtained from reference TRBV5-1 and TRBJ2-5, is as follows: KAGVTQTPRYLIKTRGQQVTLSCSPISGHRSVSWYQQTPGQGLQFLFEYFSETQRNKGNFPGRFSGRQFSNSRSEMNVSTLELGDSALYLCASAESGVAETQYFGPGTRLLVL.

The chain is built from TRBV10-3 and TRBJ2-7; 11 bases line up with TRBD2. Germline V gives CDR1 ENHRY, CDR2 SYGVKD. With 10 bases clipped from V and 3 bases from J, the junction kept 8 bases outside the gene matches. This CDR3 has 14 residues. CDR3 residues: CASRPTSGIYEQYF. The CDR3 DNA reads TGTGCCAGCAGGCCGACTAGCGGGATCTACGAGCAGTACTTC.

The chain joins TRBV3-1 to TRBJ1-2; no clear D gene. The germline V and J ends were trimmed by 2 bases and 2 bases, with 21 bases remaining between them. The CDR3 spans 18 residues. Germline V gene lookup returns CDR1 LGHDT and CDR2 YNNKEL (reference sequence). The CDR3 sequence is CASSQISSRRAANYGYTF. DNA of the CDR3: TGTGCCAGCAGCCAAATTTCCTCCAGACGAGCAGCCAACTATGGCTACACCTTC.

This sequence joins TRBV7-3 and TRBJ2-5, with 7 bases identical to TRBD2. V lost 2 bases to trimming and J lost 10 bases; unmatched junction nucleotides: 10. Germline-derived CDR1 and CDR2 are SGHTA and FQGTGA. The CDR3 contains 14 residues. The CDR3 region has the DNA TGTGCCAGCAGCTTACAGTCGACAGCGGGGAACCAGTACTTC. This gives the protein CASSLQSTAGNQYF.

This clonotype appeared many times. V gene TRBV9 combines with J gene TRBJ1-1; D possibly corresponds to TRBD1 (6 bases). Germline CDR1 and CDR2: SGDLS and YYNGEE. The CDR3 spans 13 residues. Trimming left V 0 bases short and J 4 bases short, with 7 bases between. The CDR3 DNA reads as TGTGCCAGCAGCGTAGGGGGGGCCACTGAAGCTTTCTTT. This translates into CASSVGGATEAFF.

The rearrangement links TRBV11-2 to TRBJ1-2; the D gene is possibly TRBD1 (5 bases). CDR1 and CDR2 from the germline V gene are SGHAT and FQNNGV. The ends were cut back, 11 bases at V and 8 bases at J, with 12 bases in the middle. This CDR3 has 10 residues. Here the CDR3 reads CAWRGLGYTF. The DNA of the CDR3 is TGTGCCTGGAGGGGATTAGGCTACACCTTC.

The rearrangement links TRBV12-5 to TRBJ2-7, with unresolved D. Deletions cut 5 bases from V and 3 bases from J, with 5 bases between. The germline V gene encodes CDR1 LGHNT and CDR2 FRNRAP. The length of the CDR3 is 11 residues. In DNA, the CDR3 is TGTGCTAGTGGTCCACACTACGAGCAGTACTTC. Protein sequence: CASGPHYEQYF.

This clonotype was detected only a few times. This chain connects TRBV12-3 or TRBV12-4 to TRBJ2-7; D remains unclear. CDR3 length: 14 residues. V dropped 2 bases and J dropped 2 bases, with 10 bases sitting between them. CDR3 DNA: TGTGCCAGCAGTTTATACGTCGGAGCCTACGAGCAGTACTTC. Amino acids: CASSLYVGAYEQYF.

The chain uses TRBV10-3 and TRBJ1-5, with a weak D call TRBD1 (5 bases). Looked up from germline, CDR1 is ENHRY and CDR2 is SYGVKD. V was trimmed by 6 bases and J by 0 bases, leaving 24 bases between them. CDR3 length: 19 residues. CDR3 amino acids: CAIRDTGGGREHSNQPQHF. CDR3 DNA sequence: TGTGCCATCAGGGACACGGGTGGAGGCAGGGAGCATAGCAATCAGCCCCAGCATTTT.

This clonotype was detected once. This CDR3 reads CSLLGAEGYTF. As DNA, the CDR3 is TGCAGTTTATTGGGAGCGGAGGGCTACACCTTC. V gene TRBV29-1 combines with J gene TRBJ1-2; D is undetermined. The CDR3 has 11 residues. CDR1 is SQVTM, CDR2 ANQGSEA, per germline.

This clonotype has at least ten counts. The V call is TRBV2, the J call TRBJ1-3, with D maybe TRBD1 (6 bases). V dropped 7 bases and J dropped 6 bases, with 13 bases sitting between them. Germline V gives CDR1 SNHLY, CDR2 FYNNEI. The CDR3 is 13 amino acids. The CDR3 spells CASKGGQLNTIYF. The CDR3, as DNA: TGTGCCAGCAAGGGAGGACAGTTAAACACCATATATTTT.

This clonotype showed up just a few times. The V call is TRBV7-3, the J call TRBJ2-2, with D possibly matching TRBD2 (6 bases). This CDR3 spans 16 amino acids. V was pared by 4 bases and J by 6 bases, with 18 bases between. Germline CDR1 and CDR2: SGHTA and FQGTGA. The CDR3 is CASSWHSGPAPGELFF. Written as DNA, the CDR3 is TGTGCCAGCAGCTGGCATAGCGGCCCTGCTCCCGGGGAGCTGTTTTTT.